These 21 T cell receptor beta chains share one sample of origin, sequenced in a study of blood T cell repertoires in COVID-19 (dated by TCRdb to about 2020). Library prep was done by the immunoSEQ multiplex PCR assay. The table was pulled from immuneACCESS by TCRdb, which kept in-frame rearrangements only. Such tables lose some clones; where checked, under half of the loss comes from unresolved V genes, and the rest has no known cause. Present in this sample are 19,000 or so clones, approximately 85% of which were seen just once. Of the sample, around 64% falls within the top ten clones. Sequencing was carried out using peripheral blood. These receptors all stem from a man older than 75 with acute or convalescent COVID-19.

This rearrangement joins TRBV7-3 to TRBJ2-2; 12 bases align to TRBD2. Germline lookup yields CDR1 SGHTA and CDR2 FQGTGA. Germline trimming cut 5 bases from V and 4 bases from J; bases unmatched to any gene: 2. The CDR3 spans 15 residues. The CDR3 spells CASSQTSGGTGELFF. CDR3 DNA sequence: TGTGCCAGCAGCCAGACTAGCGGGGGCACCGGGGAGCTGTTTTTT.

This clone was detected only once. This chain connects TRBV6-5 to TRBJ1-1; 8 bases align to TRBD1. The V segment lost 2 bases and the J segment 3 bases; nucleotides outside the gene matches: 5. Germline V lookup: CDR1 MNHEY, CDR2 SVGAGI. This CDR3 comprises 15 residues. The CDR3 DNA reads as TGTGCCAGCAGTTACGTCCGGACAGGGTACACTGAAGCTTTCTTT. Protein sequence: CASSYVRTGYTEAFF.

The chain employs TRBV28 and TRBJ1-2; maybe TRBD1 (6 bases). The CDR3 extends over 18 amino acids. Germline V CDR1 and CDR2: MDHEN, SYDVKM. V was cut by 5 bases and J by 4 bases, with 26 bases left in between. CDR3: CASSGPGTSGGGFYGYTF. The CDR3 coding sequence is TGTGCCAGCAGTGGACCGGGGACATCTGGGGGGGGATTCTATGGCTACACCTTC.

In this sample, this clone turned up a few times. This rearrangement joins TRBV24-1 to TRBJ2-1; the match to TRBD1 covers 10 bases. Germline CDR1 KGHDR, CDR2 SFDVKD. After removal of 7 bases from V and 9 bases from J, the junction contained 11 bases not matched to a gene. The CDR3 loop spans 15 amino acids. CDR3 region: CATSETGGPIFEQFF. The CDR3 DNA reads as TGTGCCACCAGCGAGACAGGGGGCCCTATTTTTGAGCAGTTCTTC.

The rearrangement uses TRBV30 and TRBJ1-2; 7 nucleotides match TRBD1. CDR1 is GTSNPN and CDR2 is SVGIG in the germline V gene (reference sequence). This CDR3 is built from 14 residues. V shed 1 base and J 0 bases; nucleotides not matched to a gene: 2. For the CDR3, the DNA is TGTGCCTGGAGTGGACAGGGAGCTAACTATGGCTACACCTTC. Its protein product is CAWSGQGANYGYTF.

This clone is a singleton in its sample. This rearrangement joins TRBV6-5 to TRBJ1-3; 7 bases are a match to TRBD1. The germline V gene has CDR1 MNHEY and CDR2 SVGAGI. J was trimmed by 1 base and V by 2 bases; bases with no gene match: 2. CDR3 size: 15 residues. This chain's CDR3 is CASSYGTESGNTIYF. The CDR3 nucleotides are TGTGCCAGCAGTTACGGGACAGAGTCTGGAAACACCATATATTTT.

The V and J genes are TRBV5-8 and TRBJ2-1, with a tentative D call TRBD1 (6 bases). CDR1 and CDR2 (germline): SGHTS, YDEGEE. With 1 base removed from V and 0 bases from J, the gap between germline ends came to 8 bases. The CDR3 extends over 15 amino acids. The CDR3 DNA reads TGTGCCAGCAGCTTGAGGGGGAGCTCCTACAATGAGCAGTTCTTC. Protein: CASSLRGSSYNEQFF.

The rearrangement links TRBV28 to TRBJ1-5; D is unresolved. The germline V and J ends were trimmed by 3 bases and 2 bases, with 8 bases remaining between them. From germline, CDR1 is MDHEN and CDR2 SYDVKM. The CDR3 has 14 residues. CDR3 sequence reads: CASSLASGNQPQHF. For the CDR3, the DNA is TGTGCCAGCAGTTTGGCGAGCGGCAATCAGCCCCAGCATTTT. The full variable domain, completed using reference TRBV28 and TRBJ1-5, is DVKVTQSSRYLVKRTGEKVFLECVQDMDHENMFWYRQDPGLGLRLIYFSYDVKMKEKGDIPEGYSVSREKKERFSLILESASTNQTSMYLCASSLASGNQPQHFGDGTRLSIL.

This clone is a singleton in its sample. The J gene is TRBJ2-3, the V gene TRBV6-5; D remains ambiguous. The CDR3 totals 14 residues. The V end lost 7 bases, the J end lost 0 bases, and 11 bases lay between the germline ends. Germline V gene sequence: CDR1 MNHEY, CDR2 SVGAGI. The CDR3 is CASKPEPSTDTQYF. In nucleotides, the CDR3 is TGTGCCAGCAAACCAGAACCTAGCACAGATACGCAGTATTTT.

V and J are TRBV5-4 and TRBJ1-1; possibly TRBD1 for D (5 bases). V was pared by 5 bases and J by 0 bases, with 11 bases between. This CDR3 has 14 amino acids. The V gene's germline CDR1 is SGHNT and CDR2 YYREEE (reference sequence). CDR3 bases: TGTGCCAGCAGTCCCCGGGGGATGAACACTGAAGCTTTCTTT. Translated: CASSPRGMNTEAFF.

This chain connects TRBV28 to TRBJ2-5; TRBD2 is a possible D gene (6 bases). V gave up 6 bases and J gave up 5 bases, with 13 bases separating them. The length of the CDR3 is 13 residues. Germline-derived CDR1 and CDR2 are MDHEN and SYDVKM. CDR3 protein: CASRDSGRETQYF. For the CDR3, the DNA is TGTGCCAGCAGGGACTCAGGGAGGGAGACCCAGTACTTC.

The rearrangement links TRBV5-4 to TRBJ2-6; the match to TRBD1 covers 9 bases. There are 17 residues in the CDR3. Germline V lookup: CDR1 SGHNT, CDR2 YYREEE (reference sequence). Unmatched junction bases numbered 1, after V lost 0 bases and J lost 0 bases. CDR3 sequence: CASSLGGQGSGANVLTF. The DNA of the CDR3 is TGTGCCAGCAGCTTGGGGGGACAGGGCTCTGGGGCCAACGTCCTGACTTTC.

As concerns this clone: No conserved phenylalanine or tryptophan is present at the end of the CDR3, so a read error is the likely explanation. No DNA is shown, since the ends of the CDR3 on it are uncertain; the CDR3 is the one TCRdb lists. This sequence joins TRBV27 and TRBJ2-7; the table's D call, TRBD2, was not checked against the DNA. Both ends counted, the CDR3 spans 12 residues. CDR1 is MNHEY and CDR2 is SMNVEV in the germline V gene (reference sequence). The CDR3 protein is CASSFVRAWPLL.

The chain combines TRBV7-2 with TRBJ1-2, with 11 positions matching TRBD1. Trimming at V came to 8 bases and at J to 3 bases, leaving 11 bases not matched to a gene. Per the germline V gene, CDR1 is SGHTA and CDR2 is FQGNSA. This CDR3 is 16 amino acids long. The CDR3 sequence is CASVGTGGRLYYGYTF. CDR3 in DNA: TGTGCCAGCGTCGGGACAGGGGGAAGGTTGTACTATGGCTACACCTTC.

In its sample, this clone was seen once. The V gene is TRBV6-6, the J gene TRBJ1-1; weak D call: TRBD1 (5 bases). Trimming shortened V by 0 bases and J by 4 bases, and 12 bases separated the two germline ends. The CDR3 runs to 15 residues. CDR1 and CDR2 from the germline V gene are MNHNY and SVGAGI (reference sequence). CDR3 sequence (DNA): TGTGCCAGCAGTTACTCGGGGGGGAGGGGCACTGAAGCTTTCTTT. Amino acids: CASSYSGGRGTEAFF.

The J gene is TRBJ1-5, the V gene TRBV7-2; D is unresolved. The V gene's germline CDR1 is SGHTA and CDR2 FQGNSA. The length of the CDR3 is 13 residues. V lost 3 bases and J lost 9, with 12 bases in between. The CDR3 loop reads CASSFGVSGPQHF. CDR3 DNA: TGTGCCAGCAGCTTCGGTGTAAGCGGGCCCCAGCATTTT.

The chain links TRBV27 to TRBJ2-1; the match to TRBD2 covers 13 bases. In germline, CDR1 is MNHEY, CDR2 SMNVEV (reference sequence). Trimming removed 5 bases from V and 8 bases from J; junction bases left unmatched: 9. There are 16 residues in the CDR3. The CDR3 coding sequence is TGTGCCAGCAGTACAAGGACTAGCGGGGGAATGGATGAGCAGTTCTTC. It specifies CASSTRTSGGMDEQFF.

This chain joins TRBV5-4 and TRBJ2-2; TRBD1 matches 7 bases. The CDR3 extends over 16 amino acids. The germline CDR1 and CDR2 sequences are SGHNT and YYREEE (reference sequence). Trimming removed 1 base from V and 2 bases from J; junction bases left unmatched: 5. CDR3 in DNA: TGTGCCAGCAGCTTGCGGACAGGCGCAAACACCGGGGAGCTGTTTTTT. It codes for CASSLRTGANTGELFF.

This rearrangement joins TRBV7-8 to TRBJ2-3; tentatively, D is TRBD1 (6 bases). CDR1 is SGHVS, CDR2 FQNEAQ, per germline. V was shortened by 5 bases and J by 2 bases, with 14 bases between the two germline ends. The CDR3 contains 15 residues. DNA for the CDR3: TGTGCCAGCAGCCCCGTGGGGGCTAACACAGATACGCAGTATTTT. Protein product: CASSPVGANTDTQYF.

This rearrangement joins TRBV6-5 to TRBJ1-5; 7 nucleotides match TRBD1. The germline V gene has CDR1 MNHEY and CDR2 SVGAGI. CDR3 length: 14 amino acids. V lost 7 bases and J lost 1; bases outside the gene matches: 4. CDR3: CASNLQGSNQPQHF. The CDR3 nucleotides are TGTGCCAGCAACCTACAGGGGAGCAATCAGCCCCAGCATTTT.

This chain links TRBV7-2 with TRBJ2-3, with 9 bases fitting TRBD2. CDR1 and CDR2 (germline): SGHTA, FQGNSA. This CDR3 region has 17 residues. V lost 3 bases, J lost 0 bases, and 7 bases stayed unmatched. The CDR3 region has the DNA TGTGCCAGCAGCTTTAGGGCGGGGGGGCTTAGCACAGATACGCAGTATTTT. It specifies CASSFRAGGLSTDTQYF.